This TCR beta chain was sequenced for a study of shared clonotypes between healthy human individuals (dated by TCRdb to about 2020). General notes on the study: The cohort comprised a couple of women and a few men aged 18 to 49 years. Per donor, three plates each were used for CD4 naive and CD4 memory, two for CD8 naive, and one for CD8 memory. Leukapheresis yielded between about 0.85 and 10 billion PBMCs per donor. Blood TCR repertoires of about five healthy adults were deeply sequenced to estimate repertoire size and the extent of clonotype sharing between individuals. To increase sequencing depth and limit assay-specific biases, TCR repertoire library preparation and sequencing were carried out by different laboratories using diverse techniques.

Sequences SGDLS (CDR1) and YYNGEE (CDR2) are obtained from the germline V gene. Including cysteine and phenylalanine, the CDR3 has 16 amino acids. The CDR3 DNA has 48 bases and is translated from base 1. Cut back by 3 bases and 3 bases, the V and J ends lie 15 bases apart. Note on this clone: Its recognized antigen is unknown. Base qualities were left out, and no much larger clone turns up one base away.

Using the deep immunoSEQ assay, TCR CDR3 regions were amplified from genomic DNA by multiplex PCR. Extracted genomic DNA from each cell subset was distributed evenly across all wells of several immunoSEQ 96-well plates, and each plate was treated as a replicate. For sorted subsets, each replicate PCR was loaded with 200 ng genomic DNA, equivalent to approximately 27,000 T cell genomes. The purified libraries were quantified using a Qubit 3.0 fluorometer, sized with a Bioanalyzer 2100, and then quantified again using the KAPA Library Quantification kit. Every immunoSEQ 96-well plate was sequenced on a dedicated single-read 150-cycle Illumina NextSeq 550 flow cell. The source study handled its data this way. The immunoSEQ output contained only junctional sequences without quality scores, so filtering could not match that applied to full-length reads. To assign V/J genes and CDR3, sequences were annotated using PyIR, a Python wrapper for IgBLAST v1.9, with IMGT germline references. Reads were removed for weak V/J assignments (E-value above 1e-6), missing CDR3, stop codons, out-of-frame junctions, or ambiguous translated residues. V3J clonotypes were defined as sequences sharing the same inferred V gene, J gene, and CDR3 amino acid sequence. To compute the percentage overlap between repertoires, the number of shared unique clonotypes was divided by the size of the smaller repertoire. Three approaches were used to assess repertoire richness: RTK rarefaction, the Chao1 estimator, and Recon v2.1 estimates of unobserved clonotypes. For all TCRbeta clonotypes obtained by the gDNA method from four donors, generation probabilities were computed with OLGA. In TCRdb, the immuneACCESS table is reduced to in-frame sequences with V and J assigned. These tables do not hold every clone; where another copy was compared, an unresolved V gene accounts for under half, and the others remain unexplained. V and J calls and clone size are as listed in that table; D and trimming were resolved from the DNA. The sample includes hundreds of thousands of clones, with roughly nine tenths observed a single time. Approximately 25% of the sample is in the top ten clones.

CD8 naive samples were CD45RO-negative cells positively selected for CCR7, giving a CD45RA+CCR7+ population that excluded TemRA cells. Healthy HIV-negative adults with no recently reported acute infections or vaccinations were included as donors. Every donor was a Caucasian adult living in Nashville, Tennessee, USA. Blood was collected by leukapheresis, and PBMCs were isolated by Ficoll-Histopaque density gradient centrifugation and then cryopreserved in liquid nitrogen vapor phase. Analytical flow cytometry was used to check the purity and quantity of every magnetically sorted T cell population. Each sorted fraction had its genomic DNA isolated and then quantified by UV absorbance on a Nanodrop 2000c. Points the paper makes about the study in general: Incomplete sequencing was indicated by rarefaction of sorted-subset datasets, despite the large sequencing depth. Because the study included a small number of donors, the genetic and exposure-history diversity represented was limited. Pairwise subsampling indicated that sequencing depth was expected to affect the degree of clonotype sharing among donors. Naive subsets generally had larger estimated clonotype richness than memory subsets. About 5% of naive CD4, around 3.5% of naive CD8, roughly 2.4% of memory CD4, and 0.4% of memory CD8 clonotypes were shared across a few donors. Clonotypes shared by all four sorted-subset donors showed higher generation probabilities than non-shared clonotypes. Sampling was restricted to blood, and TCR repertoires in tissues likely differ from the TCR repertoires found in blood.

Recombination linked TRBV9 to TRBJ1-4, with a tentative D gene TRBD1 over 5 matching bases. This TCR was recovered from a man in his thirties or forties in good health. Sequenced: naive CD8+ T cells sorted from blood. This specimen's cell subset or site label, interpreted: CD45RA+CCR7+. The CDR3 region reads CASSAPEVGANEKLFF. At the DNA level, the sequence is TGTGCCAGCAGCGCCCCAGAGGTAGGGGCTAATGAAAAACTGTTTTTT.